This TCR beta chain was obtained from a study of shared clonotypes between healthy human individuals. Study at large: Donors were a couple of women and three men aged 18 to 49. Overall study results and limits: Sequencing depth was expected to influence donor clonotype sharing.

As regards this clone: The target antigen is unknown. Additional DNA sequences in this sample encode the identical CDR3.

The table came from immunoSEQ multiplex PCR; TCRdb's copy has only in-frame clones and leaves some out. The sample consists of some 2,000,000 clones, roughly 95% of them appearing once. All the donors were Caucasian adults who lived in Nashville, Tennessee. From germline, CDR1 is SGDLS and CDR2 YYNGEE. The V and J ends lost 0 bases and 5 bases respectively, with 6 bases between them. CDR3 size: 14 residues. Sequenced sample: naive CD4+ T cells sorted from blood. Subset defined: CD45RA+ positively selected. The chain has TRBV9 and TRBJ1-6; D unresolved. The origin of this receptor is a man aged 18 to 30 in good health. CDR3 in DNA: TGTGCCAGCAGCGTAGAGGGTCATAATTCACCCCTCCACTTT. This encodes CASSVEGHNSPLHF.